A selection of T cell receptor beta chains follows, all from one sample in a study of control samples from healthy donors and cancer patients. The method was immunoSEQ multiplex PCR; TCRdb's version includes in-frame clones alone and lacks a portion of them. The sample contains 100,000 to 150,000 clones, approximately 92% of which appear only once. Material for sequencing was blood. The receptors come from a man aged 40-49 years in good health. The CDR3 runs from the conserved cysteine through the conserved F or W. Each record gives: J gene, D gene, clone size, V gene, CDR3 protein, CDR3 DNA. A D gene is named only where the DNA matches it firmly. Expanded clones get a size class; other rows say once, few or many, or leave the size out.

J gene: TRBJ1-1; D gene: -; clone size: -; V gene: TRBV29-1; CDR3 protein: CSVAAGAQNTEAFF; CDR3 DNA: TGCAGCGTTGCCGCGGGGGCGCAGAACACTGAAGCTTTCTTT
J gene: TRBJ1-3; D gene: -; clone size: -; V gene: TRBV18; CDR3 protein: CASSPNRRDTIYF; CDR3 DNA: TGTGCCAGCTCACCAAACAGGAGAGACACCATATATTTT
J gene: TRBJ1-2; D gene: -; clone size: -; V gene: TRBV5-6; CDR3 protein: CASSSPGRDYTF; CDR3 DNA: TGTGCCAGCAGCTCCCCAGGACGCGACTACACCTTC
J gene: TRBJ1-4; D gene: -; clone size: -; V gene: TRBV5-5; CDR3 protein: CASSLEGWAGEKLFF; CDR3 DNA: TGTGCCAGCAGCTTGGAGGGTTGGGCGGGTGAAAAACTGTTTTTT
J gene: TRBJ1-2; D gene: -; clone size: -; V gene: TRBV27; CDR3 protein: CASSSPGRGYGYTF; CDR3 DNA: TGTGCCAGCAGTTCGCCGGGACGGGGCTATGGCTACACCTTC
J gene: TRBJ2-1; D gene: TRBD1; clone size: -; V gene: TRBV3-1/TRBV3-2; CDR3 protein: CASSQEGGDYNEQFF; CDR3 DNA: TGTGCCAGCAGCCAAGAAGGGGGCGATTACAATGAGCAGTTCTTC
J gene: TRBJ1-1; D gene: -; clone size: -; V gene: TRBV9; CDR3 protein: CASSPGTPSTEAFF; CDR3 DNA: TGTGCCAGCAGCCCCGGGACTCCCAGCACTGAAGCTTTCTTT
J gene: TRBJ2-7; D gene: -; clone size: -; V gene: TRBV15; CDR3 protein: CATSRAGRGGRSYEQYF; CDR3 DNA: TGTGCCACCAGCAGGGCCGGCAGGGGGGGCAGGTCCTACGAGCAGTACTTC
J gene: TRBJ2-5; D gene: TRBD1; clone size: few; V gene: TRBV24-1; CDR3 protein: CATSGGTGYETQYF; CDR3 DNA: TGTGCCACCAGTGGGGGGACAGGTTACGAGACCCAGTACTTC
J gene: TRBJ1-2; D gene: TRBD1; clone size: -; V gene: TRBV5-1; CDR3 protein: CASSLGTGEGYTF; CDR3 DNA: TGCGCCAGCAGCCTCGGGACAGGGGAAGGCTACACCTTC
J gene: TRBJ1-2; D gene: -; clone size: -; V gene: TRBV7-8; CDR3 protein: CASSLGPMGGNYGYTF; CDR3 DNA: TGTGCCAGCAGCTTAGGACCAATGGGGGGTAACTATGGCTACACCTTC
J gene: TRBJ2-2; D gene: TRBD1; clone size: -; V gene: TRBV5-1; CDR3 protein: CASSKTGLGTGELFF; CDR3 DNA: TGCGCCAGCAGCAAGACAGGGTTGGGAACCGGGGAGCTGTTTTTT
J gene: TRBJ1-2; D gene: -; clone size: -; V gene: TRBV2; CDR3 protein: CASSVLQDSNGYTF; CDR3 DNA: TGTGCCAGCAGTGTCCTGCAGGACAGCAATGGCTACACCTTC
J gene: TRBJ1-5; D gene: -; clone size: -; V gene: TRBV6-5; CDR3 protein: CASSSGGGPSNQPQHF; CDR3 DNA: TGTGCCAGCAGTTCTGGGGGCGGCCCGAGTAATCAGCCCCAGCATTTT
J gene: TRBJ2-3; D gene: TRBD1; clone size: once; V gene: TRBV27; CDR3 protein: CASSMTGGNTDTQYF; CDR3 DNA: TGTGCCAGCAGTATGACAGGGGGAAACACAGATACGCAGTATTTT
J gene: TRBJ1-1; D gene: -; clone size: -; V gene: TRBV6-6; CDR3 protein: CASGPGHTEAFF; CDR3 DNA: TGTGCCAGCGGCCCCGGGCACACTGAAGCTTTCTTT